This entry concerns a single T cell receptor (beta chain). Its specificity is unknown. The data are from a study of somatic mutations in cytotoxic T cells in rheumatoid arthritis. Study results and caveats: Over 20% of CD8+ cells belonged to the largest CD8+ clone in about an eighth of the 65 patients.

The investigators isolated CD4+ and CD8+ cells by positive magnetic bead selection and checked their purity by flow cytometry. Only in-frame clones appear in the TCRdb table, and some are missing; sequencing was by immunoSEQ multiplex PCR. The table lists about 12,000 clones, 74% of them singletons, with more than 9% in the top ten. The CDR3 extends over 11 amino acids. Germline CDR1 reads SGHNT; CDR2 reads YYREEE (reference sequence). V was cut by 0 bases and J by 8 bases, with 6 bases left in between. The clonotype originates from a woman in her forties in good health. Specimen: CD8+ T cells sorted from blood. This chain uses TRBV5-4 with TRBJ2-7; no firm D call. For the CDR3, the DNA is TGTGCCAGCAGCTTGGACGGTAAGCAGTACTTC. Translation gives CASSLDGKQYF.